This T cell receptor (beta chain) stems from a study of regulatory T cells in long-lasting Graves disease. Relying on iRepertoire HTBI primers and Arm-PCR of CDR3 regions, the team built TCR beta libraries. TCRdb re-called the multiplex PCR reads through MiXCR, storing one row per CDR3 protein. The profile shows about 520,000 distinct CDR3 sequences, around 12% of them singletons. Points on this clonotype: A much larger clone lies a single base off, so this may be a read error.

The sample's time point: newly diagnosed GD, antithyroid drugs for less than 3 months. Preparation of the TCR library used RNA extracted from PBMCs. Another study also made use of these data, one on T cells in Graves' hyperthyroidism and ophthalmopathy. As reported in that work: The model foresaw ophthalmopathy a median 6.5 months prior to onset.

The material was peripheral blood mononuclear cells (PBMCs), obtained at new diagnosis, from a patient treated with antithyroid drugs. This TCR came from a young woman with Graves disease.

CDR3 sequence reads: CASNFWRQGAYNEQFF. In DNA form, the CDR3 reads TGTGCCAGCAACTTCTGGCGGCAGGGCGCCTACAATGAGCAGTTCTTC. V is TRBV7-9 and J is TRBJ2-1, with D maybe TRBD1 (5 bases). The CDR3 is 16 amino acids. The V and J ends lost 7 bases and 2 bases respectively, with 18 bases between them. Germline V lookup: CDR1 SEHNR, CDR2 FQNEAQ (reference sequence).